Listed below are T cell receptor beta chains from one sample, sequenced in a study of CD8 T cells in ankylosing spondylitis. TCRdb re-analysed the 5' RACE reads in MiXCR, keeping a single row per CDR3 protein. The sample includes under 250,000 distinct CDR3 sequences, around 24% seen only once; the top ten take approximately 6.6%. The specimen was blood, either unsorted or a sorted T cell fraction (not recorded which). The receptors were gathered from a male donor with ankylosing spondylitis or in good health (not recorded which). Both conserved end residues are part of each CDR3. A D gene is named only where the DNA matches it firmly. Size tells how often a clone was seen (once, few, many) or the class of an expanded clone, and some rows leave it out.

TRBV4-1	many	-	TRBJ2-1	TGCGCCAGCAGCCCCACCCTTTCGCGAGCCTCCTACAATGAGCAGTTCTTC	CASSPTLSRASYNEQFF
TRBV19	-	-	TRBJ2-1	TGTGCCAGTAGTATTTGGACAGCCAATGAGCAGTTCTTC	CASSIWTANEQFF
TRBV29-1	many	-	TRBJ1-5	TGCAGCGCCGCTAGGGGGGTCAATCAGCCCCAGCATTTT	CSAARGVNQPQHF
TRBV20-1	-	-	TRBJ2-7	TGCAGTGCTATTGACATGGATGACAAGCAGTACTTC	CSAIDMDDKQYF
TRBV20-1	-	-	TRBJ1-1	TGCAGTGCTAAGGTGGGGTACACTGAAGCTTTCTTT	CSAKVGYTEAFF
TRBV6-6	many	-	TRBJ1-5	TGTGCCAGCAGCCCAATACACGACAGGCCCCGTGTTCCCCAGCATTTT	CASSPIHDRPRVPQHF
TRBV6-5	-	TRBD1	TRBJ1-1	TGTGCCAGCAGTTACTCGATGGGCAGGGGGGCTTTCTTT	CASSYSMGRGAFF
TRBV4-2	many	-	TRBJ2-1	TGTGCCAGCAGCCAAGATCTGGCTAGCTACAATGAGCAGTTCTTC	CASSQDLASYNEQFF
TRBV29-1	many	TRBD1	TRBJ2-7	TGCAGCGTTGGTACCGGGACAGGATACGAGCAGTACTTC	CSVGTGTGYEQYF
TRBV29-1	-	-	TRBJ1-2	TGCAGCGTTGGGGGGCGGCCAGAAGCTCATGGCTACACCTTC	CSVGGRPEAHGYTF
TRBV12-3/TRBV12-4	-	TRBD1	TRBJ1-1	TGTGCCAGCAGCAGTGGACAGGGGGCCACTGAAGCTTTCTTT	CASSSGQGATEAFF
TRBV20-1	many	TRBD1	TRBJ1-3	TGCAGTGCTAGTGGGACAGGACGTGGGTCCTCGCGAGACACCATATATTTT	CSASGTGRGSSRDTIYF
TRBV7-3	-	-	TRBJ2-1	TGTGCCAGCAGCTCCTCACAGGGTAGGAGCAATGAGCAGTTCTTC	CASSSSQGRSNEQFF
TRBV6-2/TRBV6-3	many	TRBD1	TRBJ1-2	TGTGCCAGCAGTTACTCGAACAGGGGGTTCGACTATGGCTACACCTTC	CASSYSNRGFDYGYTF
TRBV6-1	many	TRBD1	TRBJ1-4	TGTGCCAGCAGCCGAGGGGACAGTAATGAAAAACTGTTTTTT	CASSRGDSNEKLFF
TRBV7-2	-	-	TRBJ2-7	TGTGCCAGCACTAGGGGGGTCGAGCAGTACTTC	CASTRGVEQYF
TRBV9	-	-	TRBJ2-1	TGTGCCAGCAGCGTAGGTGGGAGGATCTACAATGAGCAGTTCTTC	CASSVGGRIYNEQFF
TRBV6-5	few	-	TRBJ1-6	TGTGCCAGCAGTTACGAGGCAGGGTCACCCCTCCACTTT	CASSYEAGSPLHF
TRBV6-5	-	-	TRBJ2-7	TGTGCCAGCAGTTACGTCGTAGACACCGAGCAGCACTTC	CASSYVVDTEQHF
TRBV7-9	many	TRBD2	TRBJ2-1	TGTGCCAGCAGCTCGGACCTAGCGGGCGGAAACGGTGAGCAGTTCTTC	CASSSDLAGGNGEQFF
TRBV20-1	-	-	TRBJ2-1	TGCAGTGCTCGGAGGGGCGGCGGCTCCTACAATGAGCAGTTCTTC	CSARRGGGSYNEQFF
TRBV20-1	-	-	TRBJ2-1	TGCAGTGCTAGAGAGGGCCTTAGCTCCTACAATGAGCAGTTCTTC	CSAREGLSSYNEQFF
TRBV6-1	-	-	TRBJ1-3	TGTGCCAGCACGGGGGGGTCCTACGGAAACACCATATATTTT	CASTGGSYGNTIYF
TRBV9	many	TRBD1	TRBJ2-7	TGTGCCAGCAGCCCCTCAGACAGGGGGCTCTACGAGCAGTACTTC	CASSPSDRGLYEQYF
TRBV20-1	few	TRBD1	TRBJ1-6	TGCAGTGCTAGAGTCCCCGGACAGGGGGGTTCACCCCTCCACTTT	CSARVPGQGGSPLHF
TRBV4-3	-	-	TRBJ2-1	TGCGCCAGCAGCCAAGATTACGGCGGGCCCTACAATGAGCAGTTCTTC	CASSQDYGGPYNEQFF
TRBV5-6	-	-	TRBJ2-7	TGTGCCAGCAGCTTTATTGGGGGAAACTACGAGCAGTACTTC	CASSFIGGNYEQYF
TRBV20-1	many	-	TRBJ2-3	TGCAGTGCTTCGGTCTCCTCGGGAGATACGCAGTATTTT	CSASVSSGDTQYF
TRBV4-3	many	TRBD2	TRBJ2-7	TGCGCCAGCAGCCAAGATATAGGACTAGCGGGGCTGGGGTTCTCCTACGAGCAGTACTTC	CASSQDIGLAGLGFSYEQYF
TRBV4-2	few	TRBD2	TRBJ2-7	TGTGCCAGCAGCCAAGCGGGGACTAGTCCCGCTTACGAGCAGTACTTC	CASSQAGTSPAYEQYF
TRBV5-6	many	-	TRBJ2-1	TGTGCCAGCAGCTTATGGGGCTACAATGAGCAGTTCTTC	CASSLWGYNEQFF
TRBV11-2	many	TRBD2	TRBJ2-5	TGTGCCAGCAGCTTAGGATCCGGGACTAGCGGTCAAGAGACCCAGTACTTC	CASSLGSGTSGQETQYF
TRBV4-3	once	TRBD1	TRBJ2-5	TGCGCCAGCAGCCAATCCCCTTTCCAGGGGGCGCAGGAGACCCAGTACTTC	CASSQSPFQGAQETQYF
TRBV29-1	few	TRBD1	TRBJ1-2	TGCAGCGCCGACCCCTCAGGGGGCTATGGCTACACCTTC	CSADPSGGYGYTF
TRBV12-3/TRBV12-4	many	-	TRBJ1-4	TGTGCCAGCAGTTTGCACAGGGAGGATGAAAAACTGTTTTTT	CASSLHREDEKLFF
TRBV29-1	few	TRBD1	TRBJ1-1	TGCAGCGCGAACACAGGGGGCACTGAAGCTTTCTTT	CSANTGGTEAFF
TRBV5-1	many	-	TRBJ2-7	TGCGCCAGCAGCTTTCCCTCGATAGTCTGGTACTTC	CASSFPSIVWYF
TRBV7-2	-	TRBD1	TRBJ1-2	TGTGCCAGCAGACAGGGGAACTATGGCTACACCTTC	CASRQGNYGYTF
TRBV7-3	many	-	TRBJ2-2	TGTGCCAGCAGCTTACCTAAGACCGGGGAGCTGTTTTTT	CASSLPKTGELFF
TRBV29-1	few	-	TRBJ2-1	TGCAGGGTTCGCGGGGCTGGCAATGAGCAGTTCTTC	CRVRGAGNEQFF
TRBV25-1	-	-	TRBJ1-1	TGTGCCAGCAGGGAGGGGAACACTGAAGCTTTCTTT	CASREGNTEAFF
TRBV20-1	many	-	TRBJ2-1	TGCAGTGCCCTGGTGCCACCCCGCAATGAGCAGTTCTTC	CSALVPPRNEQFF
TRBV20-1	few	-	TRBJ2-3	TGCAGTGCCATGGGACCGAACACAGATACGCAGTATTTT	CSAMGPNTDTQYF